This T cell receptor (beta chain) was recovered during a study of T cells in tuberculosis (dated by TCRdb to about 2018). With respect to the entire study: In the study, CD1B tetramers and high-throughput TCR immunosequencing were combined to characterize T cells specific for the mycobacterial lipid antigen glucose monomycolate (GMM). With ten people per group, a South African clinical cohort compared IGRA-negative adolescents, IGRA-positive adolescents with latent tuberculosis, and adults with active tuberculosis. Points the paper makes about the study in general: The smaller NN-distances in active tuberculosis patients were driven in part by shorter CDR3-alpha lengths, while the difference seen for TCR-beta was not statistically significant. Clinical samples were chosen by availability of cryopreserved specimens, and active tuberculosis cases were adults while controls were adolescents. Compared with IGRA-negative controls, TCR-alpha repertoires from active tuberculosis had smaller mean NN-distances to GMM-specific TCRs, which suggests clonal expansion of these TCRs. With the diverse GMM-specific repertoire as input, a classifier achieved more than 85% accuracy (AUROC around 0.88), whereas GEM motif frequencies as input gave around 70% accuracy.

Including the terminal cysteine and phenylalanine, the CDR3 comprises 9 residues. The sequence is cut down to CDR3 DNA, 27 bases in frame from base 1. The immunoSEQ multiplex PCR assay was used to generate TCR libraries, with TCR-beta and/or TCR-alpha/delta assays applied to each sample. Amplified TCR libraries were sequenced on the Illumina high-throughput platform. The study's processing was this. Clustering and dimensionality reduction relied on pairwise TCRdist distances among GMM-specific receptors from T cells that were either sorted ex vivo or expanded in vitro. The score assigned to each clinical repertoire was mean NN-distance, meaning the average TCRdist to the nearest 10% of tetramer-positive reference sequences. GEM TCR motif frequency was calculated as the fraction of unique TCRs that matched known GEM sequences in V/J usage and CDR3 length. Linear discriminant analysis with leave-one-out cross-validation, implemented in scikit-learn, was used to classify active tuberculosis. TCRdb's version of the immuneACCESS table is confined to in-frame rearrangements and falls short of the full clone set. An unresolved V gene accounts for under half of the shortfall where checked; the remainder is of unknown origin. The V and J calls and clone size come from that table; D and trimming were worked out from the DNA. For this sample there are around 22,000 clones; around 95% appear just once. Almost 9.5% of the sample comes from the top ten.

At study entry, a tuberculin skin test and the QuantiFERON-TB GOLD In-Tube IGRA were used to screen adolescents for latent tuberculosis infection. Immunosequencing was performed on unsorted cryopreserved PBMC and covered 100,000 or so T cells per clinical donor on average. Eleven high schools in the Worcester region of the Western Cape, South Africa, served as enrollment sites for adolescents aged 12 to 18 years. About ten M. tuberculosis-infected adolescents and some ten uninfected adolescents, matched for age and sex, were selected. PBMC from adolescents were isolated by density centrifugation from freshly drawn heparinized blood and were then cryopreserved. In regard to this clone: Which antigen it targets is not known. Base qualities were left out, and no much larger clone turns up one base away.

The sample taken for sequencing was PBMCs. This TCR derives from a donor aged 5-35 years with latent tuberculosis or without tuberculosis infection. The chain uses TRBV21-1 and TRBJ1-1. TRBV21-1 is a documented pseudogene. The nucleotide sequence reads TGTGCCAGCATGGCCGGGGCTTTCTTT. Translation gives CASMAGAFF.